This is a list of T cell receptor beta chains from one sample in a study of blood T cell repertoires in COVID-19. Produced via immunoSEQ multiplex PCR; TCRdb's table is partial and in-frame only. The sample comprises over 80,000 clones, about nine tenths of which are singletons, and 10% rests with the top ten. The sequenced sample was peripheral blood. Receptor source: a man in his fifties or sixties with acute or convalescent COVID-19. Each CDR3 is given with its conserved first and last residue. The D gene is left open where the match is weak. Clone size appears in some rows only: once, few, many, or a class for an expanded clone.

D gene,J gene,V gene,clone size,CDR3 DNA,CDR3 protein
.,TRBJ2-4,TRBV3-1/TRBV3-2,.,TGTGCCAGCAGAACCGCCTCGGCGGGACAAAACATTCAGTACTTC,CASRTASAGQNIQYF
.,TRBJ1-4,TRBV7-9,.,TGTGCCAGCGCCGGAGGGAGCGCAACTAATGAAAAACTGTTTTTT,CASAGGSATNEKLFF
TRBD2,TRBJ2-1,TRBV2,.,TGTGCCAGCAGTCGGACTAGCGGGAGTACAAATGAGCAGTTCTTC,CASSRTSGSTNEQFF
TRBD2,TRBJ2-3,TRBV4-1,.,TGCGCCAGCAGCCTCGGGACTAGCGGGATCACAGATACGCAGTATTTT,CASSLGTSGITDTQYF
.,TRBJ1-1,TRBV7-9,.,TGTGCCAGCAGCCCAGGGGTGCCGAACACTGAAGCTTTCTTT,CASSPGVPNTEAFF
.,TRBJ2-1,TRBV5-1,.,TGCGCCAGCAGCCGGACTTATAGCTCCTACAATGAGCAGTTCTTC,CASSRTYSSYNEQFF
TRBD1,TRBJ1-1,TRBV2,.,TGTGCCAGCAGAGTGACAGGGGGCAGGAACACTGAAGCTTTCTTT,CASRVTGGRNTEAFF
.,TRBJ1-1,TRBV4-2,.,TGTGCCAGCAGCCACCAGGGCACTGAAGCTTTCTTT,CASSHQGTEAFF
.,TRBJ2-5,TRBV2,.,TGTGCCAGCAGGCAAGCCCAAGAGACCCAGTACTTC,CASRQAQETQYF
.,TRBJ2-7,TRBV11-2,few,TGTGCCAGCAGCTTAGATCACGGACAGCTCTACGAGCAGTACTTC,CASSLDHGQLYEQYF
.,TRBJ1-1,TRBV6-5,.,TGTGCCAGCAGTTACGATTTCCAGGGGAAGATTGAAGCTTTCTTT,CASSYDFQGKIEAFF
.,TRBJ1-5,TRBV10-3,.,TGTGCCATCAGTGATACCGGAGGAGGTCAGCCCCAGCATTTT,CAISDTGGGQPQHF
TRBD1,TRBJ1-5,TRBV7-9,.,TGTGCCAGCAGCTTTGGACAGGGCAGCAATCAGCCCCAGCATTTT,CASSFGQGSNQPQHF
TRBD2,TRBJ2-1,TRBV6-5,.,TGTGCCAGCAGTTACTCTGGACTAGCGGGAGTGGGTGAGCAGTTCTTC,CASSYSGLAGVGEQFF
.,TRBJ2-7,TRBV11-3,.,TGTGCCAGCAGCCCCGGGGACTACGAGCAGTACTTC,CASSPGDYEQYF
TRBD1,TRBJ2-1,TRBV7-9,.,TGTGCCAGCAGCTTAGAGGGACAGGGGAACTATCGCGACTACAATGAGCAGTTCTTC,CASSLEGQGNYRDYNEQFF
.,TRBJ1-2,TRBV5-1,few,TGCGCCAGCAGCACCGGACAGTGGGGCTACACCTTC,CASSTGQWGYTF
.,TRBJ1-4,TRBV18,.,TGTGCCAGCTCAAATAGTGCCCTCGGGGAAAAACTGTTTTTT,CASSNSALGEKLFF
.,TRBJ2-7,TRBV27,.,TGTGCCAGCAGGGGACAAGCAGGCGAGCAGTACTTC,CASRGQAGEQYF
TRBD1,TRBJ2-7,TRBV10-3,.,TGTGCCATCAGTGAGAGACAGGGAGTCTACGAGCAGTACTTC,CAISERQGVYEQYF
.,TRBJ1-5,TRBV20-1,.,TGCAGTGCTAGTTATGGGGCGCCGAATCAGCCCCAGCATTTT,CSASYGAPNQPQHF
.,TRBJ2-7,TRBV29-1,once,TGCAGCGCGCGACCGGGATCGAGCTCCTACGAGCAGTACTTC,CSARPGSSSYEQYF
.,TRBJ1-2,TRBV6-6,.,TGTGCCAGCAGTTACGGACAGACCTTTAACTATGGCTACACCTTC,CASSYGQTFNYGYTF
.,TRBJ1-5,TRBV20-1,.,TGCAGTGCTAGTCAGGGATTAAAGAGCAATCAGCCCCAGCATTTT,CSASQGLKSNQPQHF
.,TRBJ2-5,TRBV5-1,.,TGCGCCAGCAGCCTGCCGGGGCAAGAGACCCAGTACTTC,CASSLPGQETQYF
TRBD2,TRBJ2-1,TRBV18,.,TGTGCCAGCTCACCCACTAGCGGGAGGAACAATGAGCAGTTCTTC,CASSPTSGRNNEQFF
TRBD1,TRBJ1-3,TRBV2,.,TGTGCCAGCAGTGTCACCCAGGGACAGCAAGAGGACACCATATATTTT,CASSVTQGQQEDTIYF
.,TRBJ2-7,TRBV5-1,.,TGCGCCAGCAGCTCGGACAGCTCCTACGAGCAGTACTTC,CASSSDSSYEQYF
.,TRBJ2-3,TRBV11-2,.,TGTGCCAGCAGCTTAGGGCAGGGCCAAGTTACAGATACGCAGTATTTT,CASSLGQGQVTDTQYF
TRBD2,TRBJ2-5,TRBV18,.,TGTGCCAGCTCACAAGGACTAGCGGGAGTGGCCCAGTACTTC,CASSQGLAGVAQYF
TRBD1,TRBJ2-7,TRBV6-5,.,TGTGCCAGCGGGCCGGGACAGGGGAATTACGAGCAGTACTTC,CASGPGQGNYEQYF
.,TRBJ2-5,TRBV19,.,TGTGCCAGTAGTAAAAGGCAGGACCAAGAGACCCAGTACTTC,CASSKRQDQETQYF
.,TRBJ1-5,TRBV3-1/TRBV3-2,.,TGTGCCAGCAGCCAATATCCCGGTCAGCCCCAGCATTTT,CASSQYPGQPQHF